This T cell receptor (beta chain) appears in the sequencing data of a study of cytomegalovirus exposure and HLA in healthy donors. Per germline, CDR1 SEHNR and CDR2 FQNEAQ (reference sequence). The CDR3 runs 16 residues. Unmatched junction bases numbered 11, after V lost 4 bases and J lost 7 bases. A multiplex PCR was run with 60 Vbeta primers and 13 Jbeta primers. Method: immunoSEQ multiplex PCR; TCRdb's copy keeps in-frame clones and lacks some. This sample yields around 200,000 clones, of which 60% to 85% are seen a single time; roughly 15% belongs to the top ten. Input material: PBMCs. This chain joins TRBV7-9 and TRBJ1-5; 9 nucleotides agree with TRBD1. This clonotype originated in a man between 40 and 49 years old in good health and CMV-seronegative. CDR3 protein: CASSSLAGTGPQPQHF. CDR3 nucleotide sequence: TGTGCCAGCAGCTCGTTGGCCGGGACAGGGCCACAGCCCCAGCATTTT.